This is a list of T cell receptor beta chains from one sample in a study of type 1 regulatory T cells. TCRdb itself ran the reads through MiXCR, one entry per CDR3 protein. The sample consists of about 18,000 distinct CDR3 sequences, around 9.6% of them appearing once. Sequences were obtained from CD4+ T cells, either the whole sample or a sorted fraction (not recorded which). Receptor source: a human donor in good health. The CDR3 runs from the conserved cysteine through the conserved F or W. Each record gives: CDR3 DNA, CDR3 protein, V gene, J gene, D gene, clone size. D genes are given only for firm matches. Not every row has a clone size; where given, it reads once, few, many or a size class.

TGTGCCAGCAGACTAGAAAACACTGAAGCTTTCTTT,CASRLENTEAFF,TRBV12-3/TRBV12-4,TRBJ1-1,-,medium-sized
TGCGCCAGCAGCTTGAGGGGTTTTGGTAATTCACCCCTCCACTTT,CASSLRGFGNSPLHF,TRBV5-1,TRBJ1-6,-,few
TGTGCCAGCAGCCCCACATTGGGTGAGCAGTTCTTC,CASSPTLGEQFF,TRBV7-3,TRBJ2-1,-,many
TGTGCCAGCAGCCCATCGGGGGACTACGAGCAGTACTTC,CASSPSGDYEQYF,TRBV4-2,TRBJ2-7,-,few
TGTGCCAGCAGTCCCCGTTACGAGCAGTACTTC,CASSPRYEQYF,TRBV12-3/TRBV12-4,TRBJ2-7,-,many
TGCGCCAGCAGCCCCGGGACAGGACAAACCCAAGAGACCCAGTACTTC,CASSPGTGQTQETQYF,TRBV5-1,TRBJ2-5,TRBD1,many
TGCAGTGCTAGAGAAGTCTGGGGGACAGGGGGCAATCAGCCCCAGCATTTT,CSAREVWGTGGNQPQHF,TRBV20-1,TRBJ1-5,TRBD1,few
TGTGCCAGCAGCTCCCTGACTGGCACAGATACGCAGTATTTT,CASSSLTGTDTQYF,TRBV11-2,TRBJ2-3,-,many
TGTGCCAGCAGTTTGGGAACCAAAAACATTCAGTACTTC,CASSLGTKNIQYF,TRBV27,TRBJ2-4,-,few
TGTGCCAGCAGTTCTGGACAGGGGTGGACCTTC,CASSSGQGWTF,TRBV27,TRBJ1-2,TRBD1,many
TGTGCCACCAGCACACCCCTAGCGGGAGGCGTCACAGATACGCAGTATTTT,CATSTPLAGGVTDTQYF,TRBV15,TRBJ2-3,TRBD2,-
TGCAGTGCTAGAGCGGGCCGAAAGAACAATGAGCAGTTCTTC,CSARAGRKNNEQFF,TRBV20-1,TRBJ2-1,-,many
TGTGCCAGCAGTGGGGGGGACGCCGGTAGCAATCAGCCCCAGCATTTT,CASSGGDAGSNQPQHF,TRBV28,TRBJ1-5,-,many
TGTGCCAGCAGTTTAACTCGCAGCGCGAACACCGGGGAGCTGTTTTTT,CASSLTRSANTGELFF,TRBV27,TRBJ2-2,-,many
TGTGCCAGCAGCTTAGAGACGGGGGACTCCTACGAGCAGTACTTC,CASSLETGDSYEQYF,TRBV7-3,TRBJ2-7,-,many
TGCAGCGTTGAGGACAGGGACACCGGGGAGCTGTTTTTT,CSVEDRDTGELFF,TRBV29-1,TRBJ2-2,TRBD1,-
TGTGCCAGCAGCTTGGGACAGGGACTGGGCGGCTACACCTTC,CASSLGQGLGGYTF,TRBV7-2,TRBJ1-2,TRBD1,-
TGTGCCTGGAGTCCCCGGGGACAGAGGAACACTGAAGCTTTCTTT,CAWSPRGQRNTEAFF,TRBV30,TRBJ1-1,TRBD1,medium-sized
TGTGCCAGCAGCTTATGGGGGCAGGGCAATCAGCCCCAGCATTTT,CASSLWGQGNQPQHF,TRBV7-2,TRBJ1-5,-,-
TGTGCCAGCACCCCGGGACAGGGGATCACCGGGGAGCTGTTTTTT,CASTPGQGITGELFF,TRBV27,TRBJ2-2,TRBD1,medium-sized
TGCGCCAGCAGCCCATCTTCCCGCGGCGAGCAGTACTTC,CASSPSSRGEQYF,TRBV4-3,TRBJ2-7,-,many
TGTGCCAGCAGCCTGACCCGGGGGGAGCAGTACTTC,CASSLTRGEQYF,TRBV12-3/TRBV12-4,TRBJ2-7,-,many
TGCAGTGCCCCAGGACTAGCGGGAGAGACCCAGTACTTC,CSAPGLAGETQYF,TRBV20-1,TRBJ2-5,TRBD2,many
TGCAGTGCTTCCTCACTAGCCGGATCCCAAGAGACCCAGTACTTC,CSASSLAGSQETQYF,TRBV20-1,TRBJ2-5,-,few
TGTGCCAGCAGCAACATTTACGAGCAGTACTTC,CASSNIYEQYF,TRBV2,TRBJ2-7,-,many
TGTGCCAGCAGCTCAGGAGTCGCCAATGAGCAGTTCTTC,CASSSGVANEQFF,TRBV7-2,TRBJ2-1,-,many
TGTGCCAGCAGCGCTATGGGGACCTTCTCTGGAAACACCATATATTTT,CASSAMGTFSGNTIYF,TRBV3-1,TRBJ1-3,-,many
TGTGCCAGCAGCCAGGAACAGGGGTGGTTCTACGAGCAGTACTTC,CASSQEQGWFYEQYF,TRBV14,TRBJ2-7,TRBD1,medium-sized
TGCAGCGTTACCGAGACGGCTGGAAACACCATATATTTT,CSVTETAGNTIYF,TRBV29-1,TRBJ1-3,-,-
TGTGCCAGCAGTGAGAGCGTTGGGCAGGCCGGGGAGACCCAGTACTTC,CASSESVGQAGETQYF,TRBV2,TRBJ2-5,-,many
TGTGCCAGCAGACAACTAGGACGCTACGAGCAGTACTTC,CASRQLGRYEQYF,TRBV12-3/TRBV12-4,TRBJ2-7,-,many
TGCAGTGCGTTGACGAATACTGCACACTCCTACAATGAGCAGTTCTTC,CSALTNTAHSYNEQFF,TRBV20-1,TRBJ2-1,-,few